What follows is one T cell receptor beta chain and its context. V gave up 0 bases and J gave up 9 bases, with 14 bases separating them. This CDR3 contains 13 residues. CDR1 is DFQATT, CDR2 SNEGSKA, per germline (reference sequence). A second PCR, run for roughly 7 to 12 cycles, used a sample-barcoded 5' primer plus a J-beta primer mix. Each CDR3 protein is one row after TCRdb ran MiXCR on the 5' RACE reads. The sample shows fewer than 1,200,000 distinct CDR3 sequences, approximately 25% of them seen only once. The sample is drawn from a study of blood T cells in healthy people across ages. The same specimen was also included in a second study, on T cells of mothers and their children.

The source is a girl between 2 and 10 years old in good health. The rearrangement uses TRBV20-1 and TRBJ1-1, with D unresolved. Sequencing was done on a sample of blood. This CDR3 is CSARDVVIPQAFF. In DNA, the CDR3 is TGCAGTGCTAGAGATGTAGTTATCCCACAAGCTTTCTTT.